A selection of T cell receptor beta chains follows, all from one sample in a study of cytotoxic CD8 clonotypes in ibrutinib-treated CLL. Sequencing used immunoSEQ multiplex PCR; TCRdb keeps in-frame clones, though not all of them. The table shows approximately 340,000 clones, with around 66% occurring only once. The sample consisted of PBMCs, taken after 36 months of ibrutinib treatment. The source is a human donor with chronic lymphocytic leukemia. CDR3s include the opening cysteine and the closing phenylalanine or tryptophan. Rows give clone size only sometimes, using once, few, many, or a class for an expanded clone.

>TRBV5-4|-
CASSLGGQGNYGYTF
>TRBV19|-
CATGLEGLNEQFF
>TRBV19|-
CASSGPPGLLASNQPQHF
>TRBV7-2|few
CASSLDQGYGYTF
>TRBV6-1|-
CASTGKNTGELFF
>TRBV10-3|few
CAISPRQGAEAFF
>TRBV2|-
CASSESSGGLSEQYF
>TRBV2|-
CASRGIDEQYF
>TRBV5-1|few
CASRTGAFGELFF
>TRBV19|-
CASSPGTSRHYEQYF
>TRBV6-6|-
CASKEGGNTIYF
>TRBV5-5|once
CASSLASGYESYEQYF
>TRBV7-9|-
CASSLVGNPYEQYF
>TRBV6-5|-
CASSTGTGGREQYF
>TRBV19|once
CASSRNTDTQYF
>TRBV5-1|-
CASSPGLFSNQPQHF
>TRBV27|-
CASSLSPFYEQYF
>TRBV18|few
CASSPGPGNEQFF